The rows below give T cell receptor beta chains drawn from one sample of a study of T cells in Graves' hyperthyroidism and ophthalmopathy. TCRdb called the multiplex PCR reads again in MiXCR, with one record for every CDR3 protein. This sample has some 770,000 distinct CDR3 sequences, with over 15% found just once. Input material: blood. These receptors were taken from a man aged 18 to 30 with Graves' hyperthyroidism. CDR3s include the opening cysteine and the closing phenylalanine or tryptophan. Fields, in order: V gene, D gene, J gene, clone size, CDR3 protein, CDR3 DNA. The D gene is left open where the match is weak. Size is stated for part of the rows, as once, few or many counts, or as a class when the clone is expanded.

TRBV28,TRBD1,TRBJ1-3,NA,CASFSLRGSISGNTIYF,TGTGCCAGTTTTTCTCTCAGGGGGTCGATCTCTGGAAACACCATATATTTT
TRBV6-1,NA,TRBJ2-4,many,CAGGTAKNIQYF,TGTGCCGGGGGGACAGCCAAAAACATTCAGTACTTC
TRBV30,NA,TRBJ1-5,many,CAWSLNSNQPQHF,TGTGCCTGGAGTCTGAATAGCAATCAGCCCCAGCATTTT
TRBV28,NA,TRBJ1-1,NA,CASSFIVAEAFF,TGTGCCAGCAGTTTTATCGTCGCTGAAGCTTTCTTT
TRBV6-1,NA,TRBJ1-4,NA,CASSEEGAGNEKLFF,TGTGCCAGCAGCGAAGAAGGGGCCGGAAATGAAAAACTGTTTTTT
TRBV30,TRBD2,TRBJ2-7,many,CAWSVRGGNYEQYF,TGTGCCTGGAGTGTGCGGGGAGGGAACTACGAGCAGTACTTC
TRBV6-1,NA,TRBJ2-7,NA,CASSSRENYEQYF,TGTGCCAGCAGTAGTCGGGAGAACTACGAGCAGTACTTC
TRBV18,NA,TRBJ1-2,many,CASSPPQGSADYGYTF,TGTGCCAGCTCGCCGCCTCAGGGGAGCGCAGACTATGGCTACACCTTC
TRBV7-6,NA,TRBJ1-4,many,CASSLARAGEKLFF,TGTGCCAGCAGCTTAGCGAGGGCGGGGGAAAAACTGTTTTTT
TRBV20-1,NA,TRBJ2-7,NA,CSPSGQNSYEQYF,TGCAGTCCCTCCGGGCAGAACTCCTACGAGCAGTACTTC
TRBV28,NA,TRBJ1-1,many,CASSFSPGDTEAFF,TGTGCCAGCAGTTTTTCCCCAGGGGACACTGAAGCTTTCTTT
TRBV18,NA,TRBJ2-3,many,CASSPRLGGTDTQYF,TGTGCCAGCTCACCCCGACTTGGCGGCACAGATACGCAGTATTTT
TRBV6-1,NA,TRBJ1-1,many,CASSEGNVGGTTEAFF,TGTGCCAGCAGTGAAGGGAATGTTGGGGGTACCACTGAAGCTTTCTTT
TRBV12-3/TRBV12-4,NA,TRBJ2-3,many,CASSFGGGEDTQYF,TGTGCCAGCAGTTTCGGCGGAGGCGAGGATACGCAGTATTTT
TRBV12-3/TRBV12-4,TRBD2,TRBJ2-1,many,CASSYAGGTPHEQFF,TGTGCCAGCAGTTATGCGGGAGGGACCCCCCATGAGCAGTTCTTC
TRBV7-8,NA,TRBJ2-3,NA,CACTSLNRGGDTQYF,TGTGCCTGCACCTCATTGAACAGGGGAGGAGATACGCAGTATTTT
TRBV24-1,NA,TRBJ1-2,NA,CATSDNGGGYGYTF,TGTGCCACCAGTGACAATGGGGGGGGCTATGGCTACACCTTC
TRBV2,NA,TRBJ2-5,many,CASSLNAADQETQYF,TGTGCCAGCAGCCTGAACGCGGCCGATCAAGAGACCCAGTACTTC
TRBV11-3,NA,TRBJ2-7,few,CASSLGGQLYEQYF,TGTGCCAGCAGCTTAGGGGGGCAACTCTACGAGCAGTACTTC
TRBV6-1,TRBD1,TRBJ1-5,many,CASSGPRGGGAGGNQPQHF,TGTGCCAGCAGTGGCCCCCGGGGAGGGGGCGCAGGTGGGAATCAGCCCCAGCATTTT
TRBV4-3,TRBD2,TRBJ2-1,NA,CASSLNPSLAGMIYEQFF,TGCGCCAGCAGCCTAAACCCCTCACTAGCGGGAATGATTTATGAGCAGTTCTTC
TRBV6-1,TRBD2,TRBJ2-7,NA,CASNTGEGITYEQYF,TGTGCCAGCAATACTGGGGAGGGCATTACCTACGAGCAGTACTTC
TRBV28,NA,TRBJ1-2,many,CASSLIRGEGYTF,TGTGCCAGCAGTTTAATCCGGGGGGAGGGCTACACCTTC
TRBV20-1,TRBD2,TRBJ2-7,NA,CSARWSGRYEQYF,TGCAGTGCTAGATGGAGCGGGAGGTACGAGCAGTACTTC
TRBV2,NA,TRBJ2-5,many,CASSRGREETQYF,TGTGCCAGCAGTAGAGGTAGAGAAGAGACCCAGTACTTC
TRBV9,NA,TRBJ2-1,NA,CASSVGGRGYNEQFF,TGTGCCAGCAGCGTAGGAGGCAGAGGGTACAATGAGCAGTTCTTC
TRBV6-1,TRBD2,TRBJ2-3,NA,CASSEGLAGATPTDTQYF,TGTGCCAGCAGTGAGGGGCTAGCGGGAGCCACCCCAACAGATACGCAGTATTTT
TRBV6-1,TRBD1,TRBJ2-6,NA,CASSETGAGANVLTF,TGTGCCAGCAGTGAGACAGGGGCTGGGGCCAACGTCCTGACTTTC
TRBV5-1,NA,TRBJ2-1,few,CASDQGRSSYNEQFF,TGCGCCAGCGACCAAGGGAGGAGCTCCTACAATGAGCAGTTCTTC